The present T cell receptor (beta chain) was sequenced within a study of blood T cell repertoires in COVID-19. Study in general: Samples taken during acute and convalescent COVID-19 were collected in the United States, Italy and Spain. The analysed material was cDNA or gDNA that came from T cells, B-cell-depleted T cells, or PBMCs.

As handled by the study authors: Using reference gene primer amplification, nucleated cell counts were estimated. TCRdb keeps only in-frame clones here, not all; method: immunoSEQ multiplex PCR. V, J and clone size were drawn from that table, and D and trimming were deduced from the DNA. The data contain some 300,000 clones, around 90% of them singletons. The CDR3 length is 17 residues. The V segment lost 2 bases and the J segment 4 bases; nucleotides outside the gene matches: 11. CDR1 and CDR2 (germline): SSHAT, FNYEAQ (reference sequence). The material sequenced was peripheral blood. This sequence joins TRBV7-7 and TRBJ2-3; 8 bases line up with TRBD1. The sequence derives from a man between 18 and 29 years old with active or convalescent COVID-19. The CDR3 nucleotides read TGTGCCAGCAGCTTATCCAGGACAGGGAGAGGAGCAGATACGCAGTATTTT. It is translated as CASSLSRTGRGADTQYF.